The TCR beta chain under discussion was sequenced for a study of T cell responses to AZD1222 COVID-19 vaccine (dated by TCRdb to 2020 to 2023). Describing the broader study: A total of 233 trial participants underwent TCR sequencing, of whom about 200 had received two doses of AZD1222 and 26 had received two doses of the MenACWY control vaccine. Trial participants were enrolled by age into subgroups of 18-55, 56-69 and 70-plus years, and about 150, 27 and 61 TCR-sequenced participants, respectively, were included in these subgroups.

The CDR3 regions of human TCRbeta chains were analyzed by immunosequencing. Per the source publication's procedure: Repertoire TCRs were matched against a reference library of SARS-CoV-2-specific TCRs generated with the MIRA antigen-specificity platform. Breadth meant the fraction of unique TCRs that were SARS-CoV-2-associated, whereas depth meant the fraction of total T cells that were SARS-CoV-2-associated. Using the MIRA data, each spike-specific TCR was assigned both to the spike region to which the TCR was reactive and to a CD4 or CD8 class. Log10-transformed breadth and depth values were compared by one-way ANOVA with Sidak's multiple comparisons tests. TCRdb provides this immuneACCESS table in a form limited to in-frame rearrangements. Some clones are lacking; in checked studies, under half of them reflect an unresolved V gene, and why the rest are absent is not known. V and J calls and clone size are given by that table; D and trimming were obtained from the DNA. Present in this sample are 180,000 or so clones, 70% to 90% of which were seen just once. About 4.1% of the sample goes to the ten largest clones.

Taken with the paper, the label for time point translates to: about 28 days (+/-7) after the second vaccine dose. The label giving this sample's treatment or condition can be read as: meningococcal conjugate vaccine given as trial control. Vaccinee samples were obtained from the UK trials COV001 and COV002, which included a single-blind randomized controlled phase 2/3 trial of AZD1222 (ChAdOx1 nCoV-19) in healthy adults. For TCRbeta chain sequencing, PBMC samples were collected from trial participants at day 0 and at day 28 after the second dose. V is trimmed back by 6 bases and J by 4 bases, and the junction contains 9 bases that no gene match accounts for. CDR1 SGHVS and CDR2 FNYEAQ are derived from the germline V gene. CDR3 length: 16 amino acids, cysteine to phenylalanine. Only the CDR3 portion is preserved as DNA: 48 bases, with reading frame beginning at the first base. Of note for this clone: Its antigen is not yet known. Per-base qualities were not stored, and no clone one base away is much larger.

Overall study outcomes, separate from this receptor: Participants were mostly white British, with more females than males. The authors suggested clonal diversity may have been underestimated. Nearly half of unique spike-specific TCRs reportedly recognized epitopes outside regions mutated in the B.1.351 and B.1.1.7 variants. In the small 56-69-year group, the increase in depth fell short of significance, most likely because of low power. Conclusions about previously exposed vaccinees are limited because only six or seven AZD1222 recipients were SARS-CoV-2 seropositive at baseline. After two AZD1222 doses, both the breadth and the depth of spike-specific TCRs were significantly higher than at day 0 and than in MenACWY recipients. The whole spike protein was spanned by vaccine-associated CD4 TCRs, and dominant responses were seen in regions 160-218 and 743-854. Because no samples from the day 14 peak response were available, repertoires could be characterized only after the peak T cell response.

The chain joins TRBV7-6 to TRBJ1-1; 12 bases in the junction line up with TRBD1. The source material was peripheral blood, sampled 28 days after the second dose of the MenACWY control vaccine. This TCR was recovered from an adult who received the MenACWY meningococcal vaccine as a control. Here the CDR3 is given as CASSSGQGAFSTEAFF. The bases read TGTGCCAGCAGTTCGGGACAGGGGGCTTTTTCCACTGAAGCTTTCTTT.